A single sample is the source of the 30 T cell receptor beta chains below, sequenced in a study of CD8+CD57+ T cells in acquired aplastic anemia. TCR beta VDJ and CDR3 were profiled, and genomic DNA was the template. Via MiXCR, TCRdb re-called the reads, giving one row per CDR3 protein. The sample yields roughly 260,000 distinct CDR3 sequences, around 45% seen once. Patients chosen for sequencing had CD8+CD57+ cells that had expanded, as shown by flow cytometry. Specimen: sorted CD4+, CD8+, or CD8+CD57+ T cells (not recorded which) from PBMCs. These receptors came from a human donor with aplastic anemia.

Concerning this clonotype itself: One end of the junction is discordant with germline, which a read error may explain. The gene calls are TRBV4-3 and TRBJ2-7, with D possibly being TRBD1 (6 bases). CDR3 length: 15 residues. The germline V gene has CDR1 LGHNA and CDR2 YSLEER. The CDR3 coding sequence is TGCGCCAGCAGCCAATCAGGGGATAGCTCCTACGAGCAGCACTTC. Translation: CASSQSGDSSYEQHF.

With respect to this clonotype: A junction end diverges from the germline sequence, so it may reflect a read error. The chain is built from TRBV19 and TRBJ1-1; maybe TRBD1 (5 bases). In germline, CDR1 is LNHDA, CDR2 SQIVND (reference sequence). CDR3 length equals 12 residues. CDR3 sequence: CAGSIGDTEAFF. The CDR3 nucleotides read TGTGCCGGTAGTATAGGGGACACTGAAGCTTTCTTT.

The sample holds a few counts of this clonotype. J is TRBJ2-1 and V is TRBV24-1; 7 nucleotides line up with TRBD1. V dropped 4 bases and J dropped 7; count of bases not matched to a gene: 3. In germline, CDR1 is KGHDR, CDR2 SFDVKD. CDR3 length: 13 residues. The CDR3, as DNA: TGTGCCACCAGTGACAAACAGGGGAATGAGCAGTTCTTC. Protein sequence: CATSDKQGNEQFF.

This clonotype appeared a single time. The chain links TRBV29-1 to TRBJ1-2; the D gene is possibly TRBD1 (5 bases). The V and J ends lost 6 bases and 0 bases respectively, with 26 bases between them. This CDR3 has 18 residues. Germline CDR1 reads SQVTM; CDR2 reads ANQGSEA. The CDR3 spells CSVSDSFFSSKANYGYTF. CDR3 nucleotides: TGCAGCGTGTCCGACAGTTTTTTTTCTTCGAAAGCTAACTATGGCTACACCTTC.

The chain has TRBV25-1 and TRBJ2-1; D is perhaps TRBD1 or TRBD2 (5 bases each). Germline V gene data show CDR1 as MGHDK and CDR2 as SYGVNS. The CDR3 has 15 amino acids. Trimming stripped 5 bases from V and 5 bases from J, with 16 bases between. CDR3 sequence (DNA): TGTGCCAGCAGTCCCCCCGGGGCAGGGAACAATGAGCAGTTCTTC. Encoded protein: CASSPPGAGNNEQFF. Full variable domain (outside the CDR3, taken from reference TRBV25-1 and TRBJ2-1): EADIYQTPRYLVIGTGKKITLECSQTMGHDKMYWYQQDPGMELHLIHYSYGVNSTEKGDLSSESTVSRIRTEHFPLTLESARPSHTSQYLCASSPPGAGNNEQFFGPGTRLTVL.

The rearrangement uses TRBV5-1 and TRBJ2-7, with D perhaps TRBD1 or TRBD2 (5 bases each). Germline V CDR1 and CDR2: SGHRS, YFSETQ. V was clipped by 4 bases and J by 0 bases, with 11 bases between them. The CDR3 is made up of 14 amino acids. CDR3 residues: CASSQRGVSYEQYF. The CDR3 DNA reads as TGCGCCAGCAGCCAGAGAGGGGTCTCCTACGAGCAGTACTTC.

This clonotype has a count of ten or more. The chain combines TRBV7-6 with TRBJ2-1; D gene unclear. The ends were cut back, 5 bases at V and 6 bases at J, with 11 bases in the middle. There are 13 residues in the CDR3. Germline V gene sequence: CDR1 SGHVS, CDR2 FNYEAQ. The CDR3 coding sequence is TGTGCCAGCAGCCCAGGCGGTCTCAATGAGCAGTTCTTC. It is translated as CASSPGGLNEQFF.

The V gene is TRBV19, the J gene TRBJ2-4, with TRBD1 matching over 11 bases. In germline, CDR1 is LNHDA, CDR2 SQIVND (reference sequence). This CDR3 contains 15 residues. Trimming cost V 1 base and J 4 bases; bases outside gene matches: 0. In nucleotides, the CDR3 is TGTGCCAGTAGTATAGGGGACAGGGGGAAAAACATTCAGTACTTC. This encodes CASSIGDRGKNIQYF.

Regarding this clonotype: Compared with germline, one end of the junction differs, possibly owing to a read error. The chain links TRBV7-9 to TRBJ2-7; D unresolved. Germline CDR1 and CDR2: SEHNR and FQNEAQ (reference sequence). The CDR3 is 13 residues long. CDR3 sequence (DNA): TGTGCCAGCAGCCATGTAACTGGGTACGAGCGGTACTTC. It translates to CASSHVTGYERYF.

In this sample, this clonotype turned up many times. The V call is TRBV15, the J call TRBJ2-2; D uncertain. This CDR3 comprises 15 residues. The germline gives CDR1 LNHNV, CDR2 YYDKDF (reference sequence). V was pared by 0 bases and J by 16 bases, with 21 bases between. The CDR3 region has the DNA TGTGCCACCAGCAGAGATGTGGCCCGTGATTCGCATTCGTTTTTT. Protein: CATSRDVARDSHSFF.

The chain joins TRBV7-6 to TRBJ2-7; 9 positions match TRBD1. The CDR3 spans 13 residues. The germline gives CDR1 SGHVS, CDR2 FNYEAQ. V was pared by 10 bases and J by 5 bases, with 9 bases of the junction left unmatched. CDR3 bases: TGTGCCATCCATCGACAGGGGGTCGACGAGCAGTACTTC. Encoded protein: CAIHRQGVDEQYF.

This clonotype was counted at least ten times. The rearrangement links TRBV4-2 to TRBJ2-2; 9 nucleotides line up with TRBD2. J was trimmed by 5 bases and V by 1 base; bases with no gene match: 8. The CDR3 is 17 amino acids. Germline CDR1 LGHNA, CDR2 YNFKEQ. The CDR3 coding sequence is TGTGCCAGCAGCCAAGGGAAGGCGGGGGGGCGGACCGGGGAGCTGTTTTTT. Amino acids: CASSQGKAGGRTGELFF.

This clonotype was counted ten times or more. CDR3 nucleotide sequence: TGTGCCAGCAGTATTGACGGATATAATTCACCCCTCCACTTT. It specifies CASSIDGYNSPLHF. This sequence joins TRBV6-4 and TRBJ1-6; D call uncertain. The CDR3 contains 14 residues. CDR1 is MRHNA, CDR2 SNTAGT, per germline. Trimming took off 5 bases at V and 4 bases at J, with 9 bases between the two ends.

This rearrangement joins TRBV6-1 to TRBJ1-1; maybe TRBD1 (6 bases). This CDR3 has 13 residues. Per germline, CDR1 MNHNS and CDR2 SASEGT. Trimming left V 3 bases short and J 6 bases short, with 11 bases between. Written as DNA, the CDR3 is TGTGCCAGCAGTGATTACAGGGACGCTGAAGCTTTCTTT. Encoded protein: CASSDYRDAEAFF.

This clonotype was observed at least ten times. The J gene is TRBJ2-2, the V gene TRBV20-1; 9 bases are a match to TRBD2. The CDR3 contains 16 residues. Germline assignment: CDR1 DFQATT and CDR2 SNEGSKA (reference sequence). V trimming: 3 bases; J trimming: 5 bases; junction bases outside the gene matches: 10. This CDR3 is CSASMFAGGVTGELFF. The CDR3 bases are TGCAGTGCTAGCATGTTTGCGGGGGGGGTTACCGGGGAGCTGTTTTTT.

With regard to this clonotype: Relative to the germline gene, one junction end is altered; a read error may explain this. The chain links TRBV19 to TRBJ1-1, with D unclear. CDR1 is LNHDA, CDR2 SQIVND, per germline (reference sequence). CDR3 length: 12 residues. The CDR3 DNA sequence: TGTGCCGGTAGTCTTCGGAACATTGAAGCTTTCTTT. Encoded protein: CAGSLRNIEAFF.

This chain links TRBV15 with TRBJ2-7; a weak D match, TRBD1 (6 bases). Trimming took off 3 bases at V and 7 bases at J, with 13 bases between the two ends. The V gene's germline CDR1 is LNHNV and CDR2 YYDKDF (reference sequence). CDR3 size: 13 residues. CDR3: CATSSISGEEQYF. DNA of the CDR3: TGTGCCACCAGCAGCATCTCAGGGGAAGAGCAGTACTTC.

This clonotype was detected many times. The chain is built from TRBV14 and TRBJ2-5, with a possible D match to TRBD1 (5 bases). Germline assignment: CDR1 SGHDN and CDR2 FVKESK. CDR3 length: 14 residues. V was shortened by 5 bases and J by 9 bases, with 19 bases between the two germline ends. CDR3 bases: TGTGCCAGCAGCAGGCAGGGCCTCCTGGAAGCCCAGTACTTC. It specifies CASSRQGLLEAQYF.

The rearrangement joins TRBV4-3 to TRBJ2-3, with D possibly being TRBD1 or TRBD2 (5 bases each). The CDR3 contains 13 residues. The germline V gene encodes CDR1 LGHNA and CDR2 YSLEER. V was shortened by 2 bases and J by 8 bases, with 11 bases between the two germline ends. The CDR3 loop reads CASSQKHGGTQYF. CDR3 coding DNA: TGCGCCAGCAGCCAAAAACATGGGGGTACGCAGTATTTT.

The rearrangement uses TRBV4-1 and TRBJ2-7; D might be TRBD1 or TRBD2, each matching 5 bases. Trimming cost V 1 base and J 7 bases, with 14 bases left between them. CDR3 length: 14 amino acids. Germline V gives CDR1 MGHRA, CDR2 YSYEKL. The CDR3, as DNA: TGCGCCAGCAGCCAAGCCGGGACGCACCTTGAGCAGTACTTC. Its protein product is CASSQAGTHLEQYF.

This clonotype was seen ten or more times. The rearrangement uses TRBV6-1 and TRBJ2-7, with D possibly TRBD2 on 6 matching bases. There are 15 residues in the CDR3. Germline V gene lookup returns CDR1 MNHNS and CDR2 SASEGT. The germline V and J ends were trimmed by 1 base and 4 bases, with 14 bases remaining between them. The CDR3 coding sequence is TGTGCCAGCAGTGAAGGGGGCGGGGTCCAATACGAGCAGTACTTC. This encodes CASSEGGGVQYEQYF.

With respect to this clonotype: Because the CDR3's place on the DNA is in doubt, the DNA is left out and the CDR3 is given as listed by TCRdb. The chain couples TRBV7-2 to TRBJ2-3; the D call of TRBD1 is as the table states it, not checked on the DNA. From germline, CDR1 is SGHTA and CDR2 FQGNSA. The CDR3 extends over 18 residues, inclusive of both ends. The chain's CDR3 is CASSLWASGSGRTDTRYF.

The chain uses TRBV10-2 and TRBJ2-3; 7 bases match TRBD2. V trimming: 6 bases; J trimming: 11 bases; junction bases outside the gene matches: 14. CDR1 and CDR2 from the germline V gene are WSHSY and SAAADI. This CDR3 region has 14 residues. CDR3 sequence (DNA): TGCGCCAGCAGGGGACTATCCCCCTACAATGAGCAGTATTTT. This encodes CASRGLSPYNEQYF.

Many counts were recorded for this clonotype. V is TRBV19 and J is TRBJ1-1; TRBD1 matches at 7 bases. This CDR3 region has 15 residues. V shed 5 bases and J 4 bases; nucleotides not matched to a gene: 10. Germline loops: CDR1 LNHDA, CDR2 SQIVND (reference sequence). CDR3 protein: CASSEWLTGPTEAFF. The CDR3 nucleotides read TGTGCCAGTAGTGAATGGTTGACAGGGCCCACTGAAGCTTTCTTT.

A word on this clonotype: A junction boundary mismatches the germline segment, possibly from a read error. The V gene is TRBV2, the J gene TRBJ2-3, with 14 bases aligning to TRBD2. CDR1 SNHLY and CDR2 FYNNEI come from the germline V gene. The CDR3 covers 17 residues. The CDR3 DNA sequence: TGTGCCAGCACTGGGACTAGCGGGGGTTTATCGACAGATACACAGTATTTT. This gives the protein CASTGTSGGLSTDTQYF.

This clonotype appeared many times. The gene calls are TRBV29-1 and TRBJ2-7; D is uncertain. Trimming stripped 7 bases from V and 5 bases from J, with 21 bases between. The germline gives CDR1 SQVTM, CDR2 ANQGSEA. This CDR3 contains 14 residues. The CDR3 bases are TGCAGCGCGGCTGCCTCGCTGGAAGGGAACGAGCAGTACTTC. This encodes CSAAASLEGNEQYF.

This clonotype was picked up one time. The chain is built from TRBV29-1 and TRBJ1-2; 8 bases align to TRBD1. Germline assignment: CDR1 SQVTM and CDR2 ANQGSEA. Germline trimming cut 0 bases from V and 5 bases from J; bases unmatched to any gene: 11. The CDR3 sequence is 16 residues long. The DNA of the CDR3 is TGCAGCGTTGAAGATCTAAGGACAGGGCACTTTTATGGCTACACCTTC. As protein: CSVEDLRTGHFYGYTF.

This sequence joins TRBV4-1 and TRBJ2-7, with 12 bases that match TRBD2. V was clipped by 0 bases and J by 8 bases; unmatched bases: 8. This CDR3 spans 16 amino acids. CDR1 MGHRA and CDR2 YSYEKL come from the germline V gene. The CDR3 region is CASSQDGLAGGVKQYF. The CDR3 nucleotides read TGCGCCAGCAGCCAAGATGGGCTAGCGGGAGGGGTAAAGCAGTACTTC.

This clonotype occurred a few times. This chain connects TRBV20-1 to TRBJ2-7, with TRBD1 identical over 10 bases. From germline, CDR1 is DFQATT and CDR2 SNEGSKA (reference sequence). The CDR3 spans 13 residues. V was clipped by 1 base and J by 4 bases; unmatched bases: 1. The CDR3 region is CSARVGQGYEQYF. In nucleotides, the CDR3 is TGCAGTGCTAGAGTGGGACAGGGGTACGAGCAGTACTTC.

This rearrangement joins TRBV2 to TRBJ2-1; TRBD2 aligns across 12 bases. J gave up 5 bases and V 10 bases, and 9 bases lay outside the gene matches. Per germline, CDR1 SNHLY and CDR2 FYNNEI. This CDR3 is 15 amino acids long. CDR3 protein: CATRSSGGANNEQFF. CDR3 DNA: TGTGCCACCCGTTCTAGCGGGGGGGCTAACAATGAGCAGTTCTTC.